This entry lists 24 T cell receptor beta chains sequenced from one sample in a study of cytomegalovirus exposure and HLA in healthy donors. A multiplex PCR was run with 60 Vbeta primers and 13 Jbeta primers. TCRdb keeps only in-frame clones here, not all; method: immunoSEQ multiplex PCR. The sample includes approximately 170,000 clones, around 77% of them seen just once. The source material was PBMCs. The receptor source for this set is a woman in her twenties or thirties in good health and CMV-seropositive.

This chain uses TRBV6-5 with TRBJ1-5; possible D gene TRBD1, 6 bases. The CDR3 is made up of 15 amino acids. Deletions cut 2 bases from V and 6 bases from J, with 14 bases between. Germline lookup yields CDR1 MNHEY and CDR2 SVGAGI. The CDR3 DNA follows: TGTGCCAGCAGTTACGCGGGGGGGGCAGGTCAGCCCCAGCATTTT. It translates to CASSYAGGAGQPQHF.

This rearrangement joins TRBV2 to TRBJ2-5; D is perhaps TRBD2 (7 bases). The CDR3 extends over 14 amino acids. V lost 7 bases and J 3 bases, leaving 15 bases between the germline ends. CDR1 is SNHLY and CDR2 is FYNNEI in the germline V gene. CDR3 bases: TGTGCCAGCACCCCCCGGGGGGCTAAAGAGACCCAGTACTTC. As protein: CASTPRGAKETQYF.

The chain uses TRBV2 and TRBJ2-7, with 8 positions matching TRBD1. J gave up 1 base and V 8 bases, and 4 bases lay outside the gene matches. The CDR3 loop spans 13 amino acids. Looked up from germline, CDR1 is SNHLY and CDR2 is FYNNEI. CDR3 in amino acids: CASVGTGSYEQYF. The CDR3, as DNA: TGTGCCAGCGTCGGGACAGGATCCTACGAGCAGTACTTC.

V is TRBV28 and J is TRBJ1-2; D gene unclear. V lost 2 bases and J lost 2, with 12 bases in between. This CDR3 spans 15 amino acids. From germline, CDR1 is MDHEN and CDR2 SYDVKM. CDR3 in amino acids: CASSLVGSGNYGYTF. CDR3 in DNA: TGTGCCAGCAGTTTAGTGGGGTCGGGGAACTATGGCTACACCTTC.

The chain uses TRBV4-1 and TRBJ1-2; D is uncertain. This CDR3 has 15 amino acids. Per the germline V gene, CDR1 is MGHRA and CDR2 is YSYEKL. Trimming stripped 0 bases from V and 4 bases from J, with 12 bases between. CDR3 loop: CASSQDIRVSYGYTF. The CDR3 DNA follows: TGCGCCAGCAGCCAAGATATTCGAGTGTCCTATGGCTACACCTTC.

The rearrangement uses TRBV6-5 and TRBJ2-5, with D uncertain. The last part of the DNA fits TRBJ2-7 better; the J call may be wrong. The CDR3 is 12 amino acids. Germline lookup yields CDR1 MNHEY and CDR2 SVGAGI. CDR3 protein: CASSKLPYEQYF. Written as DNA, the CDR3 is TGTGCCAGCAGTAAACTGCCCTACGAGCAGTACTTC.

This clone was seen a handful of times. The chain carries TRBV30 and TRBJ1-5; D gene unclear. This CDR3 region has 12 residues. V lost 2 bases, J lost 7 bases, and 9 bases lay in between. Germline V gene sequence: CDR1 GTSNPN, CDR2 SVGIG (reference sequence). This CDR3 is CAWSLSRQPQHF. The DNA of the CDR3 is TGTGCCTGGAGTTTGTCTAGGCAGCCCCAGCATTTT. The whole variable domain, filled in from reference TRBV30 and TRBJ1-5, reads SQTIHQWPATLVQPVGSPLSLECTVEGTSNPNLYWYRQAAGRGLQLLFYSVGIGQISSEVPQNLSASRPQDRQFILSSKKLLLSDSGFYLCAWSLSRQPQHFGDGTRLSIL.

The chain employs TRBV4-3 and TRBJ2-3; TRBD2 aligns across 8 bases. Per the germline V gene, CDR1 is LGHNA and CDR2 is YSLEER. With 0 bases clipped from V and 4 bases from J, the junction kept 12 bases outside the gene matches. The CDR3 covers 18 residues. The CDR3 nucleotides are TGCGCCAGCAGCCAAGAAGTCTCACGGGGGGGTTTCGCAGATACGCAGTATTTT. Its protein is CASSQEVSRGGFADTQYF.

The chain is built from TRBV30 and TRBJ2-2; a possible D gene is TRBD2 (6 bases). Per germline, CDR1 GTSNPN and CDR2 SVGIG (reference sequence). The CDR3 runs to 13 residues. Trimming pared 3 bases from V and 1 base from J, leaving 6 bases between. DNA of the CDR3: TGTGCCTGGAGCGGGAGGAACACCGGGGAGCTGTTTTTT. Translation: CAWSGRNTGELFF.

This clone has just one count. The rearrangement joins TRBV2 to TRBJ2-1, with 8 bases that match TRBD2. The length of the CDR3 is 14 residues. With 8 bases clipped from V and 4 bases from J, the junction kept 7 bases outside the gene matches. Per the germline V gene, CDR1 is SNHLY and CDR2 is FYNNEI. CDR3: CASATSGLYNEQFF. CDR3 coding DNA: TGTGCCAGCGCCACTAGCGGACTGTACAATGAGCAGTTCTTC.

The V and J genes are TRBV19 and TRBJ1-2, with D tentatively TRBD1 (5 bases). CDR1 LNHDA and CDR2 SQIVND come from the germline V gene (reference sequence). Between the trimmed V and J ends, which lost 7 bases and 4 bases, there was a span of 10 bases. This CDR3 region has 12 residues. CDR3 sequence: CASMTAFYGYTF. The CDR3, as DNA: TGTGCCAGTATGACAGCCTTCTATGGCTACACCTTC.

The rearrangement joins TRBV6-5 to TRBJ1-6; TRBD1 matches 7 bases. J lost 10 bases, V lost 1 base, and 10 bases had no gene match. The CDR3 is made up of 16 amino acids. Germline CDR1 MNHEY, CDR2 SVGAGI. CDR3 residues: CASSYLPRDRRSPLHF. The CDR3 DNA reads as TGTGCCAGCAGTTACTTGCCCCGGGACAGACGATCACCCCTCCACTTT.

J is TRBJ2-2 and V is TRBV5-1, with TRBD2 matching 14 bases. V gave up 3 bases and J gave up 5 bases; unmatched junction bases: 6. Germline lookup yields CDR1 SGHRS and CDR2 YFSETQ. This CDR3 spans 17 amino acids. CDR3 sequence: CASSSGLAGVRTGELFF. CDR3 DNA: TGCGCCAGCAGCTCGGGACTAGCGGGAGTGCGGACCGGGGAGCTGTTTTTT.

The genes are TRBV9 and TRBJ1-2; the match to TRBD1 covers 7 bases. The CDR3 is 15 residues long. Germline CDR1 SGDLS, CDR2 YYNGEE. Unmatched junction bases numbered 10, after V lost 4 bases and J lost 4 bases. The CDR3 nucleotides are TGTGCCAGCAGCCCCCTGGGACAGATCTCCTATGGCTACACCTTC. Residues: CASSPLGQISYGYTF.

V usage is TRBV4-1 and J usage is TRBJ1-1; TRBD1 matches at 9 bases. CDR1 MGHRA and CDR2 YSYEKL come from the germline V gene. The CDR3 length is 15 residues. V was clipped by 5 bases and J by 3 bases; unmatched bases: 7. This CDR3 reads CASSRPGTGYTEAFF. The DNA for the CDR3 is TGCGCCAGCAGCAGACCCGGGACAGGGTACACTGAAGCTTTCTTT.

This clone appeared a few times. The chain employs TRBV18 and TRBJ2-5; D unclear. This CDR3 comprises 15 residues. CDR1 is KGHSH, CDR2 LQKENI, per germline. V shed 4 bases and J shed 5 bases, with 17 bases lying between them. The CDR3 reads CASSRNPQPMETQYF. In DNA, the CDR3 is TGTGCCAGCTCACGAAACCCCCAACCTATGGAGACCCAGTACTTC.

V gene TRBV5-1 combines with J gene TRBJ1-3; TRBD1 agrees at 8 bases. Germline lookup yields CDR1 SGHRS and CDR2 YFSETQ. The CDR3 has 16 amino acids. The V gene end was trimmed by 1 base and the J gene end by 0 bases; junction bases not matched to a gene: 3. CDR3 protein: CASSLTGGFSGNTIYF. Here the CDR3 DNA reads TGCGCCAGCAGCTTGACAGGGGGGTTCTCTGGAAACACCATATATTTT.

V gene TRBV28 combines with J gene TRBJ1-1; no clear D. Germline V gene sequence: CDR1 MDHEN, CDR2 SYDVKM. Trimming pared 7 bases from V and 5 bases from J, leaving 14 bases between. This CDR3 has 13 amino acids. CDR3 loop: CASTRLRGTEAFF. Here the CDR3 DNA reads TGTGCCAGCACGAGGCTCCGAGGGACTGAAGCTTTCTTT.

This chain uses TRBV5-1 with TRBJ2-5; 8 positions match TRBD1. The CDR3 runs 14 residues. Unmatched junction bases numbered 6, after V lost 7 bases and J lost 1 base. The germline V gene has CDR1 SGHRS and CDR2 YFSETQ. The CDR3 DNA reads as TGCGCCAGCGGGATTACAGGGGGCCAAGAGACCCAGTACTTC. It specifies CASGITGGQETQYF.

J is TRBJ2-3 and V is TRBV7-2; the D gene is possibly TRBD2 (7 bases). The CDR3 runs to 16 residues. CDR1 and CDR2 (germline): SGHTA, FQGNSA. V was cut by 5 bases and J by 3 bases, with 18 bases left in between. Written as DNA, the CDR3 is TGTGCCAGCAGCCCCAATGGGGGGGCGCGAACAGATACGCAGTATTTT. Amino acids: CASSPNGGARTDTQYF.

This rearrangement joins TRBV6-1 to TRBJ1-2, with 7 positions matching TRBD1. Germline V gene data show CDR1 as MNHNS and CDR2 as SASEGT. The CDR3 contains 15 residues. V lost 1 base, J lost 8 bases, and 10 bases stayed unmatched. In nucleotides, the CDR3 is TGTGCCAGCAGTGAAGAGGGGACAGCGTATTCCGGCTACACCTTC. Amino acids: CASSEEGTAYSGYTF.

This clone showed up just once. The CDR3: CASRGETNSYEQYF. Here the CDR3 DNA reads TGCGCCAGCAGGGGCGAGACTAACTCCTACGAGCAGTACTTC. The V call is TRBV5-1, the J call TRBJ2-7, with D possibly TRBD2 on 5 matching bases. This CDR3 comprises 14 residues. Looked up from germline, CDR1 is SGHRS and CDR2 is YFSETQ. The germline V and J ends were trimmed by 5 bases and 0 bases, with 12 bases remaining between them.

The chain carries TRBV10-1 and TRBJ2-3, with 7 bases that match TRBD2. The CDR3 has 14 residues. Germline V gives CDR1 WNHNN, CDR2 SYGVQD (reference sequence). V lost 6 bases to trimming and J lost 5 bases; unmatched junction nucleotides: 8. The CDR3 loop is CASSPSGGGDTQYF. The CDR3, as DNA: TGCGCCAGCAGCCCTAGCGGAGGTGGAGATACGCAGTATTTT.

Details on this clone: The same CDR3 is also encoded by other DNA sequences in this sample. V gene TRBV5-4 combines with J gene TRBJ1-2, with 9 bases aligning to TRBD1. This CDR3 has 14 residues. V trimming: 4 bases; J trimming: 7 bases; junction bases outside the gene matches: 8. Germline-derived CDR1 and CDR2 are SGHNT and YYREEE (reference sequence). This CDR3 reads CASSLPRTGAGYTF. The CDR3 bases are TGTGCCAGCAGCCTTCCACGGACAGGGGCTGGCTACACCTTC.